Presented here are 14 T cell receptor beta chains from one specimen sequenced in a study of blood T cell repertoires in COVID-19. Assay: immunoSEQ multiplex PCR; the TCRdb copy retains only in-frame clones and omits some. This table holds 250,000 to 350,000 clones, about nine tenths found once. The sample was PBMCs or T cells enriched from blood (not recorded which). These TCRs come from a woman between 45 and 60 years old who had recovered from COVID-19.

The chain joins TRBV4-3 to TRBJ2-7; no definite D call. V dropped 0 bases and J dropped 2 bases, with 14 bases sitting between them. This CDR3 is 16 amino acids long. Germline V CDR1 and CDR2: LGHNA, YSLEER. The CDR3 bases are TGCGCCAGCAGCCAAGATTTTAATAGCCGAACCTACGAGCAGTACTTC. Encoded protein: CASSQDFNSRTYEQYF.

The chain employs TRBV6-5 and TRBJ2-1; D unclear. CDR1 and CDR2 (germline): MNHEY, SVGAGI. The V end was cut by 0 bases, the J end by 0 bases, with 6 bases between. CDR3 length: 15 amino acids. For the CDR3, the DNA is TGTGCCAGCAGTTACTCGAGGCTCTCCTACAATGAGCAGTTCTTC. This sequence encodes CASSYSRLSYNEQFF.

This chain uses TRBV19 with TRBJ1-2; 12 nucleotides align to TRBD1. The germline V gene encodes CDR1 LNHDA and CDR2 SQIVND (reference sequence). The V gene end was trimmed by 4 bases and the J gene end by 0 bases; junction bases not matched to a gene: 9. This CDR3 region has 18 residues. CDR3 loop: CASSTTGTGGASNYGYTF. The DNA for the CDR3 is TGTGCCAGTAGTACTACCGGGACAGGGGGCGCATCTAACTATGGCTACACCTTC.

In this sample, this clone turned up once. The chain has TRBV7-3 and TRBJ2-1; 14 bases line up with TRBD2. Germline-derived CDR1 and CDR2 are SGHTA and FQGTGA. V lost 3 bases and J lost 8; bases outside the gene matches: 3. CDR3 length: 15 amino acids. CDR3 loop: CASSLGTSGSDEQFF. DNA for the CDR3: TGTGCCAGCAGCTTGGGGACTAGCGGGAGCGATGAGCAGTTCTTC.

The V call is TRBV30, the J call TRBJ2-7; 11 nucleotides line up with TRBD2. The V and J ends lost 3 bases and 5 bases, in that order; junction bases with no gene match: 3. The CDR3 contains 13 residues. The germline gives CDR1 GTSNPN, CDR2 SVGIG (reference sequence). The CDR3 here is CAWSTSGSNEQYF. CDR3 bases: TGTGCCTGGAGCACTAGCGGGAGCAACGAGCAGTACTTC.

This clone has just one count. CDR3 nucleotide sequence: TGCAGCGTTGAAGGGAGGCTACAAGAGACCCAGTACTTC. Translating it yields CSVEGRLQETQYF. This chain joins TRBV29-1 and TRBJ2-5, with D possibly TRBD2 on 5 matching bases. Looked up from germline, CDR1 is SQVTM and CDR2 is ANQGSEA. CDR3 length: 13 residues. The germline V and J ends were trimmed by 1 base and 2 bases, with 8 bases remaining between them. The full variable domain, its missing parts supplied by reference TRBV29-1 and TRBJ2-5, is SAVISQKPSRDICQRGTSLTIQCQVDSQVTMMFWYRQQPGQSLTLIATANQGSEATYESGFVIDKFPISRPNLTFSTLTVSNMSPEDSSIYLCSVEGRLQETQYFGPGTRLLVL.

Remarks on this clone: The sample contains more than one DNA sequence encoding this CDR3. The chain carries TRBV19 and TRBJ1-2; 7 bases align to TRBD1. The junction had 6 bases not matched to a gene; V was cut back by 6 bases and J by 2 bases. CDR1 and CDR2 from the germline V gene are LNHDA and SQIVND (reference sequence). CDR3 length equals 14 residues. Here the CDR3 DNA reads TGTGCCAGTAGCCGCGACAGGGCGAACTATGGCTACACCTTC. As protein: CASSRDRANYGYTF. Drawing the rest from reference TRBV19 and TRBJ1-2, the complete variable domain is DGGITQSPKYLFRKEGQNVTLSCEQNLNHDAMYWYRQDPGQGLRLIYYSQIVNDFQKGDIAEGYSVSREKKESFPLTVTSAQKNPTAFYLCASSRDRANYGYTFGSGTRLTVV.

This clone was recorded only once. This sequence joins TRBV27 and TRBJ1-5, with TRBD1 matching 10 bases. The CDR3 sequence is 14 residues long. With V trimmed by 6 bases and J by 6 bases, 5 bases remained unmatched. Per the germline V gene, CDR1 is MNHEY and CDR2 is SMNVEV (reference sequence). The CDR3 sequence is CASRTGGSGQPQHF. The CDR3 DNA is TGTGCCAGCAGGACAGGGGGCTCAGGTCAGCCCCAGCATTTT.

The rearrangement links TRBV5-1 to TRBJ1-2; no clear D gene. The V gene lost 1 base and the J gene lost 2 bases, with 6 bases spanning the gap. Germline CDR1 SGHRS, CDR2 YFSETQ. The CDR3 totals 13 residues. DNA for the CDR3: TGCGCCAGCAGCTTGTCCCAGAACTATGGCTACACCTTC. It encodes CASSLSQNYGYTF.

The CDR3 sequence is CASSHPTLLGTYEQYF. The CDR3 region has the DNA TGTGCCAGCAGCCACCCTACACTGCTCGGGACCTACGAGCAGTACTTC. The chain links TRBV3-1 (or the pseudogene TRBV3-2) to TRBJ2-7; possible D gene TRBD2, 5 bases. CDR1 and CDR2 (germline): LGHDT, YNNKEL (reference sequence). The length of the CDR3 is 16 residues. Between the trimmed V and J ends, which lost 3 bases and 2 bases, there was a span of 17 bases.

This clone was seen only once. The chain couples TRBV7-2 to TRBJ1-2; 8 nucleotides line up with TRBD1. This CDR3 has 16 residues. Trimming cost V 2 bases and J 4 bases; bases outside gene matches: 9. Germline loops: CDR1 SGHTA, CDR2 FQGNSA. The CDR3 DNA reads TGTGCCAGCAGCTTATCCCAGGGGGCGTCTTCCTATGGCTACACCTTC. Its translation: CASSLSQGASSYGYTF.

This clone was found once. This chain joins TRBV18 and TRBJ1-5, with a possible D match to TRBD1 (5 bases). CDR1 is KGHSH and CDR2 is LQKENI in the germline V gene. V dropped 3 bases and J dropped 4 bases, with 19 bases sitting between them. The CDR3 has 17 amino acids. CDR3: CASSPKGLSGRNQPQHF. The CDR3 DNA is TGTGCCAGCTCACCCAAGGGACTCTCCGGCAGGAATCAGCCCCAGCATTTT. The entire variable domain, with the rest obtained from reference TRBV18 and TRBJ1-5, is as follows: NAGVMQNPRHLVRRRGQEARLRCSPMKGHSHVYWYRQLPEEGLKFMVYLQKENIIDESGMPKERFSAEFPKEGPSILRIQQVVRGDSAAYFCASSPKGLSGRNQPQHFGDGTRLSIL.

This chain connects TRBV19 to TRBJ1-5; D may be TRBD1 (6 bases). With 5 bases removed from V and 4 bases from J, the gap between germline ends came to 18 bases. There are 16 residues in the CDR3. CDR1 is LNHDA and CDR2 is SQIVND in the germline V gene (reference sequence). The CDR3 region has the DNA TGTGCCAGTAGTCTGTTCGGGACAACAGGTAATCAGCCCCAGCATTTT. Translating it yields CASSLFGTTGNQPQHF.

V gene TRBV30 combines with J gene TRBJ1-4, with 7 bases fitting TRBD1. Germline V CDR1 and CDR2: GTSNPN, SVGIG (reference sequence). The CDR3 has 13 residues. V shed 2 bases, J shed 8 bases, and the junction held 5 bases outside the gene matches. CDR3 region: CAWSPTGTEKLFF. DNA for the CDR3: TGTGCCTGGAGTCCGACAGGGACCGAAAAACTGTTTTTT.